This TCR beta chain was recorded in a study of blood T cells in healthy people across ages. V shed 8 bases and J shed 5 bases, with 9 bases lying between them. This CDR3 spans 12 amino acids. Germline values: CDR1 KGHSH, CDR2 LQKENI. Findings and limits, study-wide: More naive CD4+ cells and higher diversity were found in long-lived than in aged donors. Lack of knowledge of donor CMV status possibly confounded expanded clonotype changes.

A second PCR of roughly 7 to 11 cycles used a sample-barcoded 5' primer and a J-beta primer mix. TCRdb recomputed calls from the 5' RACE reads with MiXCR, one row per CDR3 protein. The sample lists over 1,500,000 distinct CDR3 sequences, 39% occurring once. As for this clonotype: Its specificity is unknown.

Extracted total RNA amounted to at least 5.5 micrograms for each sample. The source is a human donor in good health. This sequence joins TRBV18 and TRBJ1-4, with D unclear. Sequencing input: blood. CDR3 bases: TGTGCCAGCAGTCCCCTCAATGAAAAACTGTTTTTT. It is translated as CASSPLNEKLFF. Together with reference TRBV18 and TRBJ1-4, the CDR3 gives the full variable domain: NAGVMQNPRHLVRRRGQEARLRCSPMKGHSHVYWYRQLPEEGLKFMVYLQKENIIDESGMPKERFSAEFPKEGPSILRIQQVVRGDSAAYFCASSPLNEKLFFGSGTQLSVL.